Listed here is a single T cell receptor beta chain. The data are from a study of patients and donors after allogeneic stem cell transplantation. V dropped 5 bases and J dropped 1; count of bases not matched to a gene: 13. This CDR3 is built from 19 residues. Per germline, CDR1 KGHDR and CDR2 SFDVKD. TCRdb ran MiXCR on the RT-PCR reads and lists one entry per CDR3 protein. The table includes approximately 200,000 distinct CDR3 sequences, more than 35% detected once. The clonotype comes from a human donor who was either an allogeneic HSCT recipient or a stem cell or donor lymphocyte infusion donor (not recorded which). It is not recorded whose cells these are; they may come from a transplant donor. The rearrangement uses TRBV24-1 and TRBJ2-1, with TRBD2 matching over 10 bases. The sequenced material came from blood, either unsorted or a sorted T cell fraction (not recorded which). CDR3: CATSGLLAGVPASYNEQFF. Here the CDR3 DNA reads TGTGCCACCAGTGGTCTGCTAGCGGGGGTGCCAGCTTCCTACAATGAGCAGTTCTTC.